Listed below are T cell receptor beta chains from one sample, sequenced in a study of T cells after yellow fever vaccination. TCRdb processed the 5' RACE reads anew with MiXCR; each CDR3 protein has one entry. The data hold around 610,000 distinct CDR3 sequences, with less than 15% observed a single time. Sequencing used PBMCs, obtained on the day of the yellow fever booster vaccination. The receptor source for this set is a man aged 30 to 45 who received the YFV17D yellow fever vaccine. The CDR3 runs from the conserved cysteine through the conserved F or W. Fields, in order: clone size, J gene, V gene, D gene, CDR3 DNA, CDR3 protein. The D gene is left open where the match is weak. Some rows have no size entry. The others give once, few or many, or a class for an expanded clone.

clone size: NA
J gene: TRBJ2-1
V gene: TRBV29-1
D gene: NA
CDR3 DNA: TGCAGCACAATGGGACCCTTGTTCTTC
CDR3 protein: CSTMGPLFF

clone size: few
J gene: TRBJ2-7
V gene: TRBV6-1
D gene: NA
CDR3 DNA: TGTGCCAGCAGCCCAAGTCCTGGCTCCTACGAGCAGTACTTC
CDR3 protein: CASSPSPGSYEQYF

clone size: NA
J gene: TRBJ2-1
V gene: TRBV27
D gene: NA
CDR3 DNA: TGTGCCAGCAGTACCCGCCATGAGCAGTTCTTC
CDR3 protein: CASSTRHEQFF

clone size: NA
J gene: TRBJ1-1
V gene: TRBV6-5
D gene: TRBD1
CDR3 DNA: TGTGCCAGCAGTTACTCGTCATCCCGGGACAGGGGTTTACACACTGAAGCTTTCTTT
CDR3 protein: CASSYSSSRDRGLHTEAFF

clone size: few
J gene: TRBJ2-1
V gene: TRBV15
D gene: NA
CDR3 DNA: TGTGCCACCAGCAGAGATCTCTCGACCAATGAGCAGTTCTTC
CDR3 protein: CATSRDLSTNEQFF

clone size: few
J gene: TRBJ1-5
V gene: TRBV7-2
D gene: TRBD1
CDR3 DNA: TGTGCCAGCAGCCAACACCAGAAGGACAGGGCTCATCCCCAGCATTTT
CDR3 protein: CASSQHQKDRAHPQHF

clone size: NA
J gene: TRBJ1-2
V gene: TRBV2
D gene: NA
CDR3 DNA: TGTGCCAGCAGAGGGGCGAACTACACCTTC
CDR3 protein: CASRGANYTF

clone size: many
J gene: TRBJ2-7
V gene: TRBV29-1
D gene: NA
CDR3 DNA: TGCAGCGTCCCAGTGGGCGGACCTCCCCACGAGCAGTACTTC
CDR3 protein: CSVPVGGPPHEQYF

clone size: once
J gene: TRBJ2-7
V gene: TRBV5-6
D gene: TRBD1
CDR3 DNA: TGTGCCAGCAGCTTGGACCCGGGACAGGGAGCCTACGAGCAGTACTTC
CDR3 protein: CASSLDPGQGAYEQYF

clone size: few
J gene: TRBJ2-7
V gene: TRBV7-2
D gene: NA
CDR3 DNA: TGTGCCAGCAGCTCCAGGAGGGGATCCTACGAGCAGTACTTC
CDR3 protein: CASSSRRGSYEQYF

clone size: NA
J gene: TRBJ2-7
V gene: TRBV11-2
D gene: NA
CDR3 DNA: TGTGCCAGCAGCTTAGGTCCCGGGACCCACGAGCAGTACTTC
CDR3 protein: CASSLGPGTHEQYF

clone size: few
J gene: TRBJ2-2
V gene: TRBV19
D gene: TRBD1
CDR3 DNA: TGTGCCAGTAGTATAGACAGGGGGCTCGGCACCGGGGAGCTGTTTTTT
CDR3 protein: CASSIDRGLGTGELFF

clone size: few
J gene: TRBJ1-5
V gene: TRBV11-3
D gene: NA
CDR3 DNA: TGTGCCAGCAGCTTAGTACGGTCCCGCGCCGGGACGCTAACCGATAGCAATCAGCCCCAGCATTTT
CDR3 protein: CASSLVRSRAGTLTDSNQPQHF

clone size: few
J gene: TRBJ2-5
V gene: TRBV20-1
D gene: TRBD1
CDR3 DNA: TGCAGTGCTAGACACCGGGACAGGGGTGTTGAGACCCAGTACTTC
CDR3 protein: CSARHRDRGVETQYF

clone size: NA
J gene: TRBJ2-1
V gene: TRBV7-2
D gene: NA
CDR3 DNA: TGTGCCAGCAGCTTAGCACCCGGGACGACCTACAATGAGCAGTTCTTC
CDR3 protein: CASSLAPGTTYNEQFF

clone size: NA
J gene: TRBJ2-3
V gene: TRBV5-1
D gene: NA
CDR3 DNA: TGCGCCAGCAGCTTTGGGGACGCCACAGATACGCAGTATTTT
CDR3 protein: CASSFGDATDTQYF

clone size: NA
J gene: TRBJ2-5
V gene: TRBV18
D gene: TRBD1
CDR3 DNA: TGTGCCAGCTCACCACCGAGGGACAGGAAAGAGACCCAGTACTTC
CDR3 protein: CASSPPRDRKETQYF

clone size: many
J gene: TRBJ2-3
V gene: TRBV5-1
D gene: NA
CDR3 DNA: TGTGCCAGCAGCTTGGTGGGGGGTAGCACAGATACGCAGTATTTT
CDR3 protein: CASSLVGGSTDTQYF

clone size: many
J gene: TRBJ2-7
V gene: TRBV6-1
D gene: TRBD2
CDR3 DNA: TGTGCCAGCACCCGGGGAACGGGGGGACTCCACGAGCAGTACTTC
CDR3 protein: CASTRGTGGLHEQYF

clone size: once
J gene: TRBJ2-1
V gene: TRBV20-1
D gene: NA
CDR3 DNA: TGCAGTGCTAGACTTCCGGGACCGAACAATGAGCAGTTCTTC
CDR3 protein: CSARLPGPNNEQFF

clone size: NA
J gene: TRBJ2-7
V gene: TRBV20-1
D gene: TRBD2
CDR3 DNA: TGCAGTGCTAGAGATCTGCTAGCGGGAGTTAACGAGCAGTACTTC
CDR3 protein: CSARDLLAGVNEQYF

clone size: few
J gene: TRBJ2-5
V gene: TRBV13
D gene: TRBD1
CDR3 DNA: TGTGCCAGCACCCTGTTGGGACAGGGCCAGGAGACCCAGTACTTC
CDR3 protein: CASTLLGQGQETQYF

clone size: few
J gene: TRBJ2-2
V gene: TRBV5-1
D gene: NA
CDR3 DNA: TGCGCCAGCAGCTCGGACAGAAGCGCAACCGGGGAGCTGTTTTTT
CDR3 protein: CASSSDRSATGELFF

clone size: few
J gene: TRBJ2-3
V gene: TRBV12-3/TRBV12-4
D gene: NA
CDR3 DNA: TGTGCCAGCAGTTTTAATAGGGGTCTTAGCACAGATACGCAGTATTTT
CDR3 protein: CASSFNRGLSTDTQYF

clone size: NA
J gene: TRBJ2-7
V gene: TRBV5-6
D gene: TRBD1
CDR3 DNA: TGTGCCAGCAACCTTCGAGGACAGGGGGCGCGGAACGAGCAGTACTTC
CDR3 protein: CASNLRGQGARNEQYF

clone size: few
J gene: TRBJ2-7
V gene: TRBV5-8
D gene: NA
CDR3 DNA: TGTGCCAGCAGCTGGAAATCAGGGCTGAACGAGCAGTACTTC
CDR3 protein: CASSWKSGLNEQYF

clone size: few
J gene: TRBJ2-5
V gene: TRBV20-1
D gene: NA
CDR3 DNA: TGCAGTGCTCTCGGCTTACACCAAGAGACCCAGTACTTC
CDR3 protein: CSALGLHQETQYF

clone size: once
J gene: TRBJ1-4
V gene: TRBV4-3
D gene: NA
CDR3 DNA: TGCGCCAGCAGCCTTGGTGCTAGGGGGAATGAAAAACTGTTTTTT
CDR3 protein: CASSLGARGNEKLFF

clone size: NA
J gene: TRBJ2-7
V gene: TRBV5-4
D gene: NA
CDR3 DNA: TGTGCCAGCAGCTCAGACCTGACTATCCACGAGCAGTACTTC
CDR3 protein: CASSSDLTIHEQYF

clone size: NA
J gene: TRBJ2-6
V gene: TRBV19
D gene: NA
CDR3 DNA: TGTGCCAGTAGTGGGTTTAGCTCTGGGGCCAACGTCCTGACTTTC
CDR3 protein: CASSGFSSGANVLTF

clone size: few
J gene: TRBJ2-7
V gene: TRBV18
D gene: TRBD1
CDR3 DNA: TGTGCCAGCTCACCAGGACAGGGGGCCAAAGGGGGCGAGCAGTACTTC
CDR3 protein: CASSPGQGAKGGEQYF

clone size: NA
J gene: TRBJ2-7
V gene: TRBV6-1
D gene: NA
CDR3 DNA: TGTGCCAGCCAGGCCGTACAGCGGAGTTCCTACGAGCAGTACTTC
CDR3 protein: CASQAVQRSSYEQYF

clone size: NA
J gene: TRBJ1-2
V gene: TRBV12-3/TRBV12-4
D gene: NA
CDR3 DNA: TGTGCCAGCAGCCCGCAGGGAGGGACGTATGGCTACACCTTC
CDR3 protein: CASSPQGGTYGYTF

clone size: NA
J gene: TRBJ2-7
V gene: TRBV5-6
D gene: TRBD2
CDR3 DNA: TGTGCCAGCAGCTTGGTCCAGGCGGTTGGCGGGAGAGGGAACGAGCAGTACTTC
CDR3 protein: CASSLVQAVGGRGNEQYF

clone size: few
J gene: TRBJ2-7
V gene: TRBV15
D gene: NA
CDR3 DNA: TGTGCCACCAGCAGAGAGGGGATGGGGTCGAGCTACGAGCAGTACTTC
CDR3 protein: CATSREGMGSSYEQYF

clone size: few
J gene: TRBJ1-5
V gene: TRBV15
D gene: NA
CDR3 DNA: TGTGCCACCAGCGGCGATAGGGAGTTTGGTCAGCCCCAGCATTTT
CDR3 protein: CATSGDREFGQPQHF

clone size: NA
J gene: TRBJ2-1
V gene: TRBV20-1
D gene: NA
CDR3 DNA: TGCTGTGCTAGAGACCGGCCGTCTAGTATGGGCAATGAGCAGTTCTTC
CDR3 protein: CCARDRPSSMGNEQFF

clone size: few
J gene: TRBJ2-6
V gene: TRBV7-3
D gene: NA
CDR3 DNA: TGTGCCAGCAGCTTAATGTCCTCTGGGGCCAACGTCCTGACTTTC
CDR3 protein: CASSLMSSGANVLTF

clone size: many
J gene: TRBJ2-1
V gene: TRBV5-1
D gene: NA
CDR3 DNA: TGCGCCAGCAGCTTAAATTCAGGGGTTAGGAATGAGCAGTTCTTC
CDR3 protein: CASSLNSGVRNEQFF

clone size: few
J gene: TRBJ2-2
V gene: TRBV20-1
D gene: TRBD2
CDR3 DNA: TGCAGTGCTTCGACTAGCGGGAGTATGGGCGGGGAGCTGTTTTTT
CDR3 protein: CSASTSGSMGGELFF

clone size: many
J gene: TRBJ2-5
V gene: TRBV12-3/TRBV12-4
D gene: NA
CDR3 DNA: TGTGCCAGCAGGGGATGGGGTCAAGAGACCCAGTACTTC
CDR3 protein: CASRGWGQETQYF

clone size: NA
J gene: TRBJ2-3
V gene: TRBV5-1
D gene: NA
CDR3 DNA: TGCGCCAGCAGCTTGGTTGGGGACAGCACAGATACGCAGTATTTT
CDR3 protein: CASSLVGDSTDTQYF

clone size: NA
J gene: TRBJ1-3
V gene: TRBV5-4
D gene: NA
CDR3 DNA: TGTGCCAGCAGCGCCGGGACGCCCGGAAACACCATATATTTT
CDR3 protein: CASSAGTPGNTIYF

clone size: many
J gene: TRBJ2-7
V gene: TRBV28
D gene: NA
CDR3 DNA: TGTGCCAGCGCGACCCACAGGGAGCAGTACTTC
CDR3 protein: CASATHREQYF

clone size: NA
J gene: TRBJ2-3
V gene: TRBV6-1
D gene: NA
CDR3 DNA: TGTGCCACAACGATTCAGGGAACAGATACGCAGTATTTT
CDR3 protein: CATTIQGTDTQYF

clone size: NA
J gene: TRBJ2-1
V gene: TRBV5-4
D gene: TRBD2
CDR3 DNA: TGTGCCAGCAGCCCCGATGGGACTAGCGGGAGGGAGCAGTTCTTC
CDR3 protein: CASSPDGTSGREQFF

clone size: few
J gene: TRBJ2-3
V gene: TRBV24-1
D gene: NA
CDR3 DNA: TGTGCCACCACCCTAGGGGGAGGGCCCGCAGATACGCAGTATTTT
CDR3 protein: CATTLGGGPADTQYF

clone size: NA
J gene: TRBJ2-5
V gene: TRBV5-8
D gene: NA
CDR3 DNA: TGTGCCAGCAGCTTCCTACCCGGGACAAAGATTGCAGAGACCCAGTACTTC
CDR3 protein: CASSFLPGTKIAETQYF

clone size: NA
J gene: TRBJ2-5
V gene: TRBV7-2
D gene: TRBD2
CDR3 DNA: TGTGCCAGCAGCCCCGGACTAGCGGGAGCCGAGACCCAGTACTTC
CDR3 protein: CASSPGLAGAETQYF

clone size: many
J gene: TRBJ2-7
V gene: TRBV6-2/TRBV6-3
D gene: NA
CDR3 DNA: TGTGCCAGCAGTTGGGTCTACGAGCAGTACTTC
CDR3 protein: CASSWVYEQYF

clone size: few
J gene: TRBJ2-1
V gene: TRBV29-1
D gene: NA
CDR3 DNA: TGCAGCGTTCACACCGCCTCCTACAATGAGCAGTTCTTC
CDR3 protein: CSVHTASYNEQFF

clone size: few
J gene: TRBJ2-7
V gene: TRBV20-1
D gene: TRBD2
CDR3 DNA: TGCAGTGCTAGCGCCTGGACGACTAGCGGGACCTACGAGCAGTACTTC
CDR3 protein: CSASAWTTSGTYEQYF

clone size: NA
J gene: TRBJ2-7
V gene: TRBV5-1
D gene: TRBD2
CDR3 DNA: TGCGCCAGCAGCTTGGAATCGGGAGGGCTCTCCTACGAGCAGTACTTC
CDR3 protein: CASSLESGGLSYEQYF

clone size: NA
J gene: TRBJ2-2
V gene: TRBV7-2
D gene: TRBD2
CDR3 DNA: TGTGCCAGCAGCCCTACTAGCGGGACCGTCTCCGGGGAGCTGTTTTTT
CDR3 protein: CASSPTSGTVSGELFF

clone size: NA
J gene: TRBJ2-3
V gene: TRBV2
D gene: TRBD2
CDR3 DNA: TGTGCCAGCAGTGTTAGCGGGAGCAACACAGATACGCAGTATTTT
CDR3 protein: CASSVSGSNTDTQYF

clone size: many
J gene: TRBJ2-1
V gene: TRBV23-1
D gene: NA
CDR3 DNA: TGCGCCAGCAGTCGAACAGAAACCTACAATGAGCAGTTCTTC
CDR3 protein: CASSRTETYNEQFF

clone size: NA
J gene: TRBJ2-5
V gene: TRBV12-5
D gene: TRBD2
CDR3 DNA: TGTGCTAGTGGTCCCCGTGGGGGAGGGGCAGAGACCCAGTACTTC
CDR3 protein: CASGPRGGGAETQYF